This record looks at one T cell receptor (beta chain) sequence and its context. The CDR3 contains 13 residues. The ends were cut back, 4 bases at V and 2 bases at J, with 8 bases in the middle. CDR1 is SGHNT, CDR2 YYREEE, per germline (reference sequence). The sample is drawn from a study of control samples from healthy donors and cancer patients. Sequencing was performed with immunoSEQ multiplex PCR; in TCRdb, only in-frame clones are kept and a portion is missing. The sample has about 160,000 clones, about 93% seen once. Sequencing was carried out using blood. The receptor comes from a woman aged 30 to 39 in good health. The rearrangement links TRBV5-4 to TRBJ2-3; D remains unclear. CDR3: CASSPEFTDTQYF. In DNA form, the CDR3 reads TGTGCCAGCAGCCCAGAATTCACAGATACGCAGTATTTT.